These 20 T cell receptor beta chains originate from one sample sequenced in a study of shared T cell receptors in the human thymus. The method was immunoSEQ multiplex PCR; TCRdb's version includes in-frame clones alone and lacks a portion of them. The sample consists of over 650,000 clones, 87% of them appearing once. These data also formed part of another study, on human thymus T cells.

The sequenced sample was thymocytes. These receptors were obtained from a boy in the first two years of life with a congenital heart defect.

The chain uses TRBV5-1 and TRBJ2-1; 7 bases fit TRBD2. The CDR3 sequence is 14 residues long. CDR1 is SGHRS, CDR2 YFSETQ, per germline. V was pared by 6 bases and J by 0 bases, with 3 bases of the junction left unmatched. The DNA for the CDR3 is TGCGCCAGCACACTAGCGCTCTCCTACAATGAGCAGTTCTTC. It is translated as CASTLALSYNEQFF.

The chain is built from TRBV19 and TRBJ1-5; 7 nucleotides align to TRBD1. Germline CDR1 reads LNHDA; CDR2 reads SQIVND (reference sequence). The CDR3 runs 19 residues. Germline trimming cut 6 bases from V and 0 bases from J; bases unmatched to any gene: 17. The CDR3 loop reads CASRLEKGQRPSSNQPQHF. CDR3 coding DNA: TGTGCCAGTAGACTCGAGAAGGGACAGAGGCCTTCTAGCAATCAGCCCCAGCATTTT.

The V gene is TRBV7-2, the J gene TRBJ2-7; D is perhaps TRBD2 (5 bases). Trimming left V 2 bases short and J 5 bases short, with 13 bases between. Germline-derived CDR1 and CDR2 are SGHTA and FQGNSA. The CDR3 spans 14 residues. The CDR3 loop reads CASSLSAVGDEQYF. For the CDR3, the DNA is TGTGCCAGCAGCTTATCCGCTGTGGGAGACGAGCAGTACTTC.

The rearrangement links TRBV6-5 to TRBJ1-2, with 7 bases fitting TRBD1. In germline, CDR1 is MNHEY, CDR2 SVGAGI. V shed 3 bases, J shed 4 bases, and the junction held 8 bases outside the gene matches. The CDR3 covers 15 residues. In nucleotides, the CDR3 is TGTGCCAGCAGTTATTCCAAGACAGGGTCCTATGGCTACACCTTC. Protein sequence: CASSYSKTGSYGYTF.

The CDR3 spells CSVRTERNTIYF. The CDR3 nucleotides read TGCAGCGTAAGGACAGAGAGAAACACCATATATTTT. The V call is TRBV29-1, the J call TRBJ1-3; a possible D gene is TRBD1 (6 bases). CDR1 SQVTM and CDR2 ANQGSEA come from the germline V gene. The CDR3 extends over 12 amino acids. The ends were cut back, 6 bases at V and 5 bases at J, with 11 bases in the middle.

This clone was seen a few times. The J gene is TRBJ2-1, the V gene TRBV7-9, with 13 positions matching TRBD2. V shed 1 base and J 1 base; nucleotides not matched to a gene: 1. The germline V gene encodes CDR1 SEHNR and CDR2 FQNEAQ (reference sequence). The CDR3 extends over 17 amino acids. CDR3 sequence (DNA): TGTGCCAGCAGCTTAGAGGGACTAGCGGGATCCTACAATGAGCAGTTCTTC. Amino acids: CASSLEGLAGSYNEQFF.

The genes are TRBV6-5 and TRBJ1-5, with D possibly TRBD1 on 5 matching bases. With 2 bases removed from V and 5 bases from J, the gap between germline ends came to 7 bases. CDR3 length equals 13 residues. From germline, CDR1 is MNHEY and CDR2 SVGAGI. CDR3 sequence (DNA): TGTGCCAGCAGTTACCAAGGGGATCAGCCCCAGCATTTT. Translation gives CASSYQGDQPQHF.

The chain is built from TRBV6-1 and TRBJ1-4; the match to TRBD1 covers 8 bases. V lost 4 bases to trimming and J lost 7 bases; unmatched junction nucleotides: 8. The CDR3 extends over 15 amino acids. Looked up from germline, CDR1 is MNHNS and CDR2 is SASEGT. The CDR3 DNA sequence: TGTGCCAGCAGTGCCCCAGGGGGCGATGGTGAAAAACTGTTTTTT. It translates to CASSAPGGDGEKLFF.

This clone was observed once. The rearrangement joins TRBV7-9 to TRBJ2-4, with 7 positions matching TRBD1. Germline CDR1 and CDR2: SEHNR and FQNEAQ (reference sequence). The CDR3 covers 13 residues. V lost 5 bases and J lost 15; bases outside the gene matches: 13. The chain's CDR3 is CASSDRDRKILYF. CDR3 in DNA: TGTGCCAGCAGCGACCGGGACAGAAAGATACTGTACTTC.

This clone has a handful of counts. The CDR3: CASSLASARGTLNTEAFF. Written as DNA, the CDR3 is TGTGCCAGCAGCTTGGCCTCAGCCCGGGGAACACTAAACACTGAAGCTTTCTTT. The chain uses TRBV5-4 and TRBJ1-1; no clear D. The V end lost 0 bases, the J end lost 2 bases, and 20 bases lay between the germline ends. From germline, CDR1 is SGHNT and CDR2 YYREEE (reference sequence). This CDR3 is built from 18 residues.

V gene TRBV4-1 combines with J gene TRBJ1-1; D gene ambiguous. CDR1 is MGHRA, CDR2 YSYEKL, per germline. The CDR3 runs to 15 residues. Trimming cost V 0 bases and J 10 bases, with 18 bases left between them. CDR3 in amino acids: CASSQDPGYQVGAFF. The CDR3 DNA sequence: TGCGCCAGCAGCCAAGACCCAGGCTACCAGGTCGGAGCTTTCTTT.

This clone was found once. V gene TRBV5-6 combines with J gene TRBJ2-7; D perhaps matches TRBD1 (5 bases). Trimming stripped 0 bases from V and 2 bases from J, with 9 bases between. The CDR3 is 14 residues long. Germline CDR1 is SGHDT and CDR2 is YYEEEE. This CDR3 is CASSLEGDPYEQYF. CDR3 sequence (DNA): TGTGCCAGCAGCTTGGAAGGGGATCCCTACGAGCAGTACTTC.

The V call is TRBV2, the J call TRBJ2-5; D call uncertain. Germline CDR1 reads SNHLY; CDR2 reads FYNNEI. V lost 6 bases and J lost 4, with 6 bases in between. The CDR3 consists of 11 residues. The CDR3: CASSHRETQYF. CDR3 DNA: TGTGCCAGCAGCCATAGAGAGACCCAGTACTTC. Looking up the rest from reference TRBV2 and TRBJ2-5 gives the full variable domain: EPEVTQTPSHQVTQMGQEVILRCVPISNHLYFYWYRQILGQKVEFLVSFYNNEISEKSEIFDDQFSVERPDGSNFTLKIRSTKLEDSAMYFCASSHRETQYFGPGTRLLVL.

This rearrangement joins TRBV7-6 to TRBJ1-5, with D possibly being TRBD1 (5 bases). CDR3 size: 15 residues. The V gene's germline CDR1 is SGHVS and CDR2 FNYEAQ. V gave up 1 base and J gave up 3 bases, with 10 bases separating them. CDR3 protein: CASSLVQGINQPQHF. The CDR3 DNA reads TGTGCCAGCAGCTTAGTGCAGGGTATCAATCAGCCCCAGCATTTT.

The chain employs TRBV7-8 and TRBJ2-7; possibly TRBD2 for D (6 bases). Germline CDR1 reads SGHVS; CDR2 reads FQNEAQ. This CDR3 region has 16 residues. The V end lost 2 bases, the J end lost 2 bases, and 16 bases lay between the germline ends. Here the CDR3 DNA reads TGTGCCAGCAGCTTACGTCGAGCGGGCCCTACCTACGAGCAGTACTTC. This gives the protein CASSLRRAGPTYEQYF.

The chain is built from TRBV4-1 and TRBJ1-2, with 9 bases aligning to TRBD1. CDR3 length equals 17 residues. The ends lost 4 bases at V and 4 bases at J; junction bases unmatched: 13. Germline CDR1 and CDR2: MGHRA and YSYEKL. CDR3 sequence: CASSPDRTGAFVYGYTF. The CDR3 region has the DNA TGCGCCAGCAGCCCCGATCGGACAGGGGCCTTTGTCTATGGCTACACCTTC.

The gene calls are TRBV5-4 and TRBJ2-7; maybe TRBD1 (6 bases). V gave up 0 bases and J gave up 1 base, with 11 bases separating them. The CDR3 runs to 15 residues. CDR1 is SGHNT, CDR2 YYREEE, per germline (reference sequence). CDR3 coding DNA: TGTGCCAGCAGCTTGGGCGGGCAGGGGTCCTACGAGCAGTACTTC. This translates into CASSLGGQGSYEQYF.

The chain uses TRBV4-1 and TRBJ1-5; 9 bases line up with TRBD1. Per the germline V gene, CDR1 is MGHRA and CDR2 is YSYEKL. The V gene end was trimmed by 3 bases and the J gene end by 6 bases; junction bases not matched to a gene: 3. This CDR3 region has 14 residues. The chain's CDR3 is CASSHRDRVQPQHF. The DNA for the CDR3 is TGCGCCAGCAGCCACCGGGACAGGGTTCAGCCCCAGCATTTT.

The V call is TRBV15, the J call TRBJ2-7, with 7 positions matching TRBD1. Germline trimming cut 4 bases from V and 3 bases from J; bases unmatched to any gene: 9. This CDR3 has 15 amino acids. Germline loops: CDR1 LNHNV, CDR2 YYDKDF (reference sequence). The CDR3 protein is CATSIHQDRSYEQYF. The DNA of the CDR3 is TGTGCCACCAGCATACACCAGGACAGGAGCTACGAGCAGTACTTC.

This sequence joins TRBV7-9 and TRBJ2-3, with 13 bases lining up with TRBD2. Trimming took 5 bases from V and 3 from J; bases not matched to a gene: 8. Germline values: CDR1 SEHNR, CDR2 FQNEAQ (reference sequence). The CDR3 runs to 17 residues. CDR3 region: CASSPGLAGLITDTQYF. The CDR3 DNA reads as TGTGCCAGCAGCCCGGGACTAGCGGGATTGATTACAGATACGCAGTATTTT.